This T cell receptor beta chain comes out of a study of shared clonotypes between healthy human individuals. Positive CCR7 selection of CD45RO-negative cells yielded the naive CD8 cells, and terminally differentiated effector memory CD45RA+ cells were excluded. Germline values: CDR1 SGDLS, CDR2 YYNGEE. Trimming removed 0 bases from V and 0 bases from J, with 13 bases in between. This CDR3 spans 17 amino acids. Evenly divided among several immunoSEQ plates was the genomic DNA of each subset. TCRdb keeps only in-frame clones here, not all; method: immunoSEQ multiplex PCR. The table shows a few hundred thousand clones, with 95% to 96% occurring only once.

The rearrangement uses TRBV9 and TRBJ2-1; D remains ambiguous. Input material: naive CD8+ T cells sorted from blood. The TCR sequence derives from a woman aged 25 to 39 in good health. The CDR3 here is CASSVDLGASSYNEQFF. For the CDR3, the DNA is TGTGCCAGCAGCGTAGATTTAGGCGCGAGCTCCTACAATGAGCAGTTCTTC.